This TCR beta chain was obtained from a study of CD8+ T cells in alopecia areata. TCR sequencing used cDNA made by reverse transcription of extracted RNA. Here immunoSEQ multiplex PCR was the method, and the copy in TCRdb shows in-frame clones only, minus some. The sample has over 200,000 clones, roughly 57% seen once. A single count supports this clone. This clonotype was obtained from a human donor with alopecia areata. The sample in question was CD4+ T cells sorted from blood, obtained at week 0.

CDR3: CAWTGGYGYTF. The CDR3, as DNA: TGTGCCTGGACAGGGGGCTATGGCTACACCTTC. V usage is TRBV30 and J usage is TRBJ1-2, with 7 bases that match TRBD1. Germline V lookup: CDR1 GTSNPN, CDR2 SVGIG (reference sequence). V was pared by 4 bases and J by 4 bases, with 0 bases of the junction left unmatched. CDR3 length: 11 residues.